Each of the 16 T cell receptor beta chains below was sequenced from the same sample in a study of T-cell reconstitution after alpha-beta-depleted transplantation in children. Unique molecular identifiers were built into the TCRbeta library. TCRdb re-called the PCR reads with MiXCR, one entry per CDR3 protein. The sample consists of approximately 190,000 distinct CDR3 sequences, 7.5% to 9.5% of them appearing once. The material was PBMCs, mostly from graft donor cells, obtained 360 days after TCRalphabeta/CD19-depleted stem cell transplant. The receptors shown here come from a male patient between 2 and 10 years old who had a stem cell transplant for acute myeloid leukemia, so the T cells may come from the graft donor.

This clonotype has only a few counts. The V and J genes are TRBV5-1 and TRBJ2-7, with D tentatively TRBD1 or TRBD2 (5 bases each). V shed 1 base and J shed 5 bases, with 13 bases lying between them. Germline assignment: CDR1 SGHRS and CDR2 YFSETQ. The CDR3 runs 14 residues. The CDR3 coding sequence is TGCGCCAGCAGCTTGTGGGTCGGGGACCACGAGCAGTACTTC. This translates into CASSLWVGDHEQYF.

This clonotype was picked up many times. This chain joins TRBV12-3 or TRBV12-4 and TRBJ2-3, with D perhaps assigned TRBD1 or TRBD2 (5 bases each). The CDR3 loop spans 16 amino acids. Trimming removed 7 bases at V and 2 bases at J, with 19 bases between. The CDR3 region is CASTTFIGGFTDTQYF. In DNA, the CDR3 is TGTGCCAGCACCACGTTTATTGGGGGTTTCACAGATACGCAGTATTTT.

This clonotype came up many times. The rearrangement joins TRBV5-1 to TRBJ1-5; D may be TRBD1 (5 bases). CDR3 length: 17 amino acids. In germline, CDR1 is SGHRS, CDR2 YFSETQ. V was shortened by 3 bases and J by 2 bases, with 18 bases between the two germline ends. CDR3 sequence: CASSCPTASGRNQPQHF. In DNA, the CDR3 is TGCGCCAGCAGCTGCCCGACAGCCTCAGGTCGCAATCAGCCCCAGCATTTT.

The chain is built from TRBV11-2 and TRBJ2-5, with TRBD1 matching 12 bases. This CDR3 comprises 20 residues. V trimming: 1 base; J trimming: 5 bases; junction bases outside the gene matches: 17. CDR1 is SGHAT, CDR2 FQNNGV, per germline. This chain's CDR3 is CASSLGVGTGGLPPWETQYF. Written as DNA, the CDR3 is TGTGCCAGCAGCTTAGGAGTGGGGACAGGGGGCTTACCCCCATGGGAGACCCAGTACTTC.

This clonotype was seen only a few times. CDR3 DNA sequence: TGTGCCAGCACGCGGGGACAGGAGGAAAAACTGTTTTTT. It yields the protein CASTRGQEEKLFF. The V gene is TRBV12-3 or TRBV12-4, the J gene TRBJ1-4; 8 nucleotides agree with TRBD1. With V trimmed by 7 bases and J by 8 bases, 6 bases remained unmatched. This CDR3 has 13 residues.

The rearrangement joins TRBV20-1 to TRBJ2-7; TRBD1 aligns across 9 bases. CDR1 DFQATT and CDR2 SNEGSKA come from the germline V gene (reference sequence). This CDR3 has 14 amino acids. V lost 5 bases and J lost 3; bases outside the gene matches: 8. CDR3 protein: CSAGSGTGIYEQYF. DNA of the CDR3: TGCAGTGCTGGGTCCGGGACAGGGATCTACGAGCAGTACTTC.

In regard to this clonotype: The junction departs from the called germline gene at one end, perhaps through a read error. The chain couples TRBV20-1 to TRBJ2-1, with unresolved D. Germline-derived CDR1 and CDR2 are DFQATT and SNEGSKA (reference sequence). The CDR3 consists of 17 residues. The CDR3 spells CCARVDGSQLSYNEQFF. DNA of the CDR3: TGCTGTGCTAGGGTTGACGGTTCTCAACTCTCCTACAATGAGCAGTTCTTC.

The rearrangement uses TRBV18 and TRBJ2-7; 7 nucleotides match TRBD2. Per germline, CDR1 KGHSH and CDR2 LQKENI. With 1 base clipped from V and 2 bases from J, the junction kept 5 bases outside the gene matches. The CDR3 consists of 15 residues. The CDR3 loop is CASSPREGLTYEQYF. DNA of the CDR3: TGTGCCAGCTCACCACGGGAGGGGTTAACCTACGAGCAGTACTTC.

This clonotype was counted only a few times. V gene TRBV15 combines with J gene TRBJ1-4, with D hard to call. Germline CDR1 and CDR2: LNHNV and YYDKDF (reference sequence). Between the trimmed V and J ends, which lost 1 base and 5 bases, there was a span of 17 bases. This CDR3 contains 17 residues. CDR3 loop: CATSRGPGEPGNEKLFF. The DNA for the CDR3 is TGTGCCACCAGCAGAGGACCCGGGGAGCCGGGGAATGAAAAACTGTTTTTT. The whole variable domain, filled in from reference TRBV15 and TRBJ1-4, reads DAMVIQNPRYQVTQFGKPVTLSCSQTLNHNVMYWYQQKSSQAPKLLFHYYDKDFNNEADTPDNFQSRRPNTSFCFLDIRSPGLGDTAMYLCATSRGPGEPGNEKLFFGSGTQLSVL.

This clonotype was seen at least ten times. The rearrangement uses TRBV20-1 and TRBJ2-7, with a tentative D call TRBD1 (7 bases). CDR1 is DFQATT and CDR2 is SNEGSKA in the germline V gene (reference sequence). The CDR3 covers 15 residues. Trimming cost V 1 base and J 2 bases, with 15 bases left between them. CDR3 DNA sequence: TGCAGTGCTAGAGTAGGAGGGGGCGCAGCCTACGAGCAGTACTTC. Translating it yields CSARVGGGAAYEQYF.

This clonotype was picked up a small number of times. The gene calls are TRBV5-1 and TRBJ2-5; TRBD1 might be the D (6 bases). The CDR3 length is 14 residues. CDR1 and CDR2 from the germline V gene are SGHRS and YFSETQ. Trimming removed 0 bases from V and 5 bases from J, with 11 bases in between. CDR3 bases: TGCGCCAGCAGCTTGGCCGTCAGGGGTGAGACCCAGTACTTC. It is translated as CASSLAVRGETQYF.

The rearrangement joins TRBV6-5 to TRBJ1-5, with D perhaps TRBD1 (6 bases). The germline V gene encodes CDR1 MNHEY and CDR2 SVGAGI. This CDR3 contains 15 residues. V was trimmed by 0 bases and J by 5 bases, leaving 11 bases between them. The CDR3 region is CASSYSRDTDQPQHF. CDR3 coding DNA: TGTGCCAGCAGTTACTCCCGGGACACTGATCAGCCCCAGCATTTT.

V usage is TRBV27 and J usage is TRBJ1-6; 9 nucleotides align to TRBD1. Germline CDR1 reads MNHEY; CDR2 reads SMNVEV (reference sequence). V trimming: 5 bases; J trimming: 7 bases; junction bases outside the gene matches: 6. The CDR3 has 15 amino acids. CDR3 amino acids: CASSEGQGRNSPLHF. CDR3 in DNA: TGTGCCAGCAGTGAGGGACAGGGAAGGAATTCACCCCTCCACTTT.

In nucleotides, the CDR3 is TGTGCCAGCAGTTTAGGTGGGGGTGTGGATGGCTACACCTTC. Translating gives CASSLGGGVDGYTF. The chain has TRBV12-3 or TRBV12-4 and TRBJ1-2, with TRBD1 as a possible D gene (5 bases). V dropped 1 base and J dropped 6 bases, with 12 bases sitting between them. This CDR3 is 14 amino acids long.

This clonotype was seen only a few times. The V and J genes are TRBV5-1 and TRBJ2-1; D might be TRBD2 (6 bases). CDR3 size: 16 residues. CDR1 is SGHRS and CDR2 is YFSETQ in the germline V gene. Trimming left V 4 bases short and J 4 bases short, with 18 bases between. The CDR3 bases are TGCGCCAGCAGCCCCAATACTAGCCCCAATTACAATGAGCAGTTCTTC. Translated, it gives CASSPNTSPNYNEQFF.

This clonotype was seen ten or more times. The chain has TRBV9 and TRBJ2-1; possibly TRBD1 or TRBD2 for D (6 bases each). Germline V gives CDR1 SGDLS, CDR2 YYNGEE. The CDR3 extends over 16 amino acids. Deletions cut 0 bases from V and 2 bases from J, with 12 bases between. This CDR3 reads CASSVEEGVPYNEQFF. CDR3 coding DNA: TGTGCCAGCAGCGTAGAGGAGGGGGTACCCTACAATGAGCAGTTCTTC.